The sequence of this T cell receptor beta chain was determined in a study of CD4 T cells in relation to SARS-CoV-2 and coronaviruses (dated by TCRdb to the early 2020s). As for the study more broadly: In the ViraFEST assay, PBMCs were cultured with antigen for roughly eleven days, after which TCR beta CDR3s were sequenced to identify clonal expansions specific to the antigen. An HIV-1 Nef peptide pool or a no-peptide culture served as the negative reference condition. Shared crossreactive spike epitopes were mapped to their HLA restriction using patient-derived lymphoblastoid cell lines. At the level of individual TCR clonotypes, the study evaluated whether memory CD4+ T cells crossreact between the spike proteins of SARS-CoV-2 and those of common cold coronaviruses. The Adaptive Biotechnologies TCR-sequencing kit was used to sequence samples from a few pre-COVID donors and the naive versus memory experiments, whereas other data were Illumina-based. For other donors in the study, expansion assays were sequenced with a different, Illumina-based TCR-beta assay. Beyond this particular receptor, the publication reports: Memory CD4+ clonotypes crossrecognizing SARS-CoV-2 and at least one common cold coronavirus spike were found in roughly 59% of donors. Small numbers of patients and of tested TCRs were a limitation of the study. Crossreactivity analysis centred on spike protein, so crossreactivity against other viral proteins was not assessed. Significantly weaker SARS-CoV-2-driven expansion was shown by crossreactive clones than by monoreactive clones, consistent with antigenic imprinting. No donor contributed both pre-pandemic and post-infection samples, which limited tracing the source of pre-existing responses.

Libraries came from the immunoSEQ multiplex PCR assay. The published analysis was carried out like this. During preprocessing, nonproductive sequences were removed, along with CDR3s that did not begin with C, did not end with F or W, or were shorter than 7 amino acids. Antigen-specific clonotypes were called with the MANAFEST web app on the basis of expansion relative to the reference and to other culture wells. A clone was considered positive if the clone showed significant expansion compared with the reference culture in 2 of 3 replicate wells at an FDR below 0.05. A further requirement for positive clones was significant expansion compared with all other tandem wells, along with an odds ratio above 5. CDR3 homology was measured as pairwise Levenshtein distance, computed with the stringdist R package after trimming three terminal residues from each end. TCRdb retrieved this table from immuneACCESS and kept in-frame rearrangements only. Not all clones are present; in checked studies, unresolved V genes account for under half, and no reason is known for the remainder. That table supplies the V and J calls and clone size; D and trimming were determined from the DNA. This sample comprises 19,000 or so clones, around 73% of them detected only once. The ten top clones hold roughly 19% of the sample.

CD4+ T cells from unexposed donors were collected before the COVID-19 pandemic (2011-2018). The EasySep CD4+ T cell isolation kit was used to isolate CD4+ T cells once the cultures had run for more than 8 days. As far as cell numbers permitted, CD4+ T cells from unexposed donors were tested for reactivity against SARS-CoV-2 S and N as well as four spike pools from common cold coronaviruses. Around 1.9 million PBMCs per well were cultured in IMDM with around 5% human AB serum and about 9.7 IU/ml IL-2. Half of the culture medium was replaced with fresh IL-2-containing medium on days 3 and 7. In general, triplicate replicate wells were used for every peptide culture condition. Leukapheresis product for the unexposed donors was bought commercially. Ficoll-Paque PLUS gradient centrifugation was used to isolate PBMCs from either whole blood or leukapheresis product. PBMCs were either cryopreserved at -140°C or used fresh in the expansion assay. The QIAamp Micro DNA Kit was used to extract genomic DNA from the CD4+ T cells.

Comment on this clone: Its antigen remains undetermined. No per-base quality is available; no much larger clone lies one base away.

The CDR3 runs 14 residues from the cysteine to the phenylalanine. Only CDR3 DNA remains: 42 bases, in frame from the first base. V is cut back by 2 bases and J by 4 bases, with 2 bases in the junction unmatched. Reading the germline V gene gives CDR1 MDHEN and CDR2 SYDVKM. Sequenced: CD4+ T cells from PBMCs, cultured in vitro. The sequence was collected from a human donor in good health. This chain is built from TRBV28 and TRBJ1-5; 7 central bases correspond to TRBD1. In nucleotides, the sequence is TGTGCCAGCAGTTTAGCAGGGGGAAATCAGCCCCAGCATTTT. Its translation is CASSLAGGNQPQHF.